Listed below are T cell receptor beta chains from one sample, sequenced in a study of blood T cell repertoires in COVID-19. Sequencing was performed with immunoSEQ multiplex PCR; in TCRdb, only in-frame clones are kept and a portion is missing. The profile shows about 220,000 clones, about nine tenths of them singletons. Material for sequencing was PBMCs or T cells enriched from blood (not recorded which). The receptors were gathered from a woman between 40 and 50 years old with acute COVID-19. Both conserved end residues are part of each CDR3. The order of the fields is D gene, V gene, J gene, clone size, CDR3 protein, CDR3 DNA. The D gene is left open where the match is weak. Clone size appears in some rows only: once, few, many, or a class for an expanded clone.

>-|TRBV5-1|TRBJ1-1|-
CASSLGVGGSSTEAFF
TGCGCCAGCAGCTTGGGGGTTGGCGGATCGAGCACTGAAGCTTTCTTT
>TRBD1|TRBV19|TRBJ1-6|-
CACSTGTGGGDSPLHF
TGTGCCTGTTCCACCGGGACAGGGGGCGGGGATTCACCCCTCCACTTT
>-|TRBV5-1|TRBJ1-1|-
CASSLGGNTEAFF
TGCGCCAGCAGCTTAGGGGGGAACACTGAAGCTTTCTTT
>-|TRBV4-1|TRBJ1-2|-
CASSQDQRVYGYTF
TGCGCCAGCAGCCAAGATCAGAGGGTCTATGGCTACACCTTC
>TRBD2|TRBV7-6|TRBJ2-2|few
CASSRAGGGTGELFF
TGTGCCAGCAGCCGGGCGGGGGGCGGCACCGGGGAGCTGTTTTTT
>-|TRBV2|TRBJ1-5|-
CASSEQGSNQPQHF
TGTGCCAGCAGTGAACAGGGAAGCAATCAGCCCCAGCATTTT
>TRBD2|TRBV9|TRBJ2-3|once
CASSVEGSGGSTDTQYF
TGTGCCAGCAGCGTAGAGGGGAGCGGGGGTAGCACAGATACGCAGTATTTT
>-|TRBV3-1/TRBV3-2|TRBJ2-3|-
CASSQEGAFTDTQYF
TGTGCCAGCAGCCAAGAGGGGGCGTTCACAGATACGCAGTATTTT
>-|TRBV5-1|TRBJ2-1|once
CASSLNAEQFF
TGCGCCAGCAGCCTAAACGCTGAGCAGTTCTTC
>-|TRBV12-5|TRBJ1-1|-
CASGLRGDTEAFF
TGTGCTAGTGGTTTGCGGGGAGACACTGAAGCTTTCTTT
>-|TRBV5-1|TRBJ2-1|once
CASSLARGTLSGNEQFF
TGCGCCAGCAGCTTGGCGCGGGGGACACTTAGTGGGAATGAGCAGTTCTTC
>-|TRBV11-2|TRBJ1-2|-
CASSLDTNYGYTF
TGTGCCAGCAGCTTGGACACCAACTATGGCTACACCTTC
>-|TRBV5-4|TRBJ2-2|-
CASSLARTGELFF
TGTGCCAGCAGCTTGGCCCGCACCGGGGAGCTGTTTTTT
>TRBD1|TRBV7-2|TRBJ1-1|-
CASSLGGTGAEAFF
TGTGCCAGCAGCTTAGGGGGGACAGGTGCTGAAGCTTTCTTT
>-|TRBV6-5|TRBJ2-7|-
CASGRGYSYEQYF
TGTGCCAGCGGCCGGGGGTACTCCTACGAGCAGTACTTC
>-|TRBV9|TRBJ2-6|-
CASSEGVSAGDPSGANVLTF
TGTGCCAGCAGCGAGGGGGTAAGCGCGGGGGACCCCTCTGGGGCCAACGTCCTGACTTTC
>TRBD1|TRBV12-3/TRBV12-4|TRBJ1-2|few
CASSVDRGTYTF
TGTGCCAGCAGTGTTGACAGGGGGACCTACACCTTC
>TRBD1|TRBV2|TRBJ2-5|-
CASSEVGGQGGETQYF
TGTGCCAGCAGTGAGGTTGGGGGACAGGGTGGGGAGACCCAGTACTTC
>TRBD1|TRBV3-1/TRBV3-2|TRBJ1-2|once
CASSFDRAGGYTF
TGTGCCAGCAGCTTCGACAGGGCGGGTGGCTACACCTTC
>-|TRBV6-1|TRBJ1-2|-
CASSEWKGPNYGYTF
TGTGCCAGCAGTGAATGGAAGGGGCCCAACTATGGCTACACCTTC
>TRBD1|TRBV5-1|TRBJ1-2|-
CASSLQTGAGYTF
TGCGCCAGCAGCTTACAGACAGGGGCTGGCTACACCTTC
>TRBD1|TRBV5-1|TRBJ1-1|-
CASSHSPGTDTEAFF
TGCGCCAGCAGCCACTCGCCCGGGACAGACACTGAAGCTTTCTTT
>TRBD1|TRBV7-9|TRBJ1-1|-
CASSLATGGPNTEAFF
TGTGCCAGCAGCTTAGCGACAGGGGGACCGAACACTGAAGCTTTCTTT